This T cell receptor (beta chain) was documented in a study of molecular identifiers for immune sequencing clone quantification. For the study at large: The replicate experiment used RNA from around 20,000 or 99,000 naive CD8 cells. This RNA was split into five aliquots, and four of them were sequenced. The study's findings and limits: Should identical TCR molecules share a barcode, the sizes of highly expanded clones could be underestimated.

Concerning this clonotype: Antigen unknown.

From the PCR reads, TCRdb called clonotypes with MiXCR, one entry per CDR3 protein. The sample holds hundreds of thousands of distinct CDR3 sequences; over 25% are singletons and the top ten take about 0.78%. Libraries of naive CD8 T cells were made from roughly 18,000 to 920,000 sorted cells. They used 10%, 30% or 50% RNA. Naive CD8 T cells, phenotype CD8+CD4-CCR7+CD45RA+, were sorted. Germline V lookup: CDR1 MNHEY, CDR2 SVGEGT. J lost 6 bases, V lost 4 bases, and 8 bases had no gene match. This CDR3 comprises 16 residues. This TCR came from a human donor in good health. Some libraries in this study had Jurkat cell RNA spiked in. V usage is TRBV6-2 or TRBV6-3 and J usage is TRBJ2-5; 13 bases map to TRBD2. The specimen was naive CD8+ T cells from blood, with Jurkat cell RNA spiked in. As to subset: FACS-sorted CD8+CD4-CCR7+CD45RA+ naive T cells. The CDR3 spells CASSSGLAGISKTQYF. The CDR3 DNA reads TGTGCCAGCAGTTCGGGACTAGCGGGAATATCAAAGACCCAGTACTTC.